A single T cell receptor (beta chain) is shown here with its context. Its specificity is not known. The CDR3 consists of 12 residues. The germline V gene has CDR1 MGHRA and CDR2 YSYEKL. V was cut by 7 bases and J by 15 bases, with 19 bases left in between. Unique molecular identifiers were built into the TCRbeta library. TCRdb re-analysed the PCR reads in MiXCR, keeping a single row per CDR3 protein. The profile shows 800,000 to 1,000,000 distinct CDR3 sequences, around 30% of them singletons. This sample was taken from a study of T-cell reconstitution after alpha-beta-depleted transplantation in children. Study-level findings and limits: Recipient T cells and thymic progenitors that survived gave rise to the high TCRbeta diversity observed at day 60 in some patients. T-cell numbers and diversity, one year after transplant, stemmed largely from T cells that were newly produced. Several hundred expanded graft clones reportedly were the source of alpha-beta T cells about two months after transplant.

The receptor was isolated from a boy younger than two who had a stem cell transplant for SCID, so the T cells may come from the graft donor. This rearrangement joins TRBV4-1 to TRBJ2-1; TRBD1 or TRBD2 may be the D gene (7 bases each). The sequencing used PBMCs, mostly from graft donor cells, collected 360 days after TCRalphabeta/CD19-depleted stem cell transplant. The CDR3 protein is CASTGQGGATFF. In nucleotides, the CDR3 is TGCGCCAGCACGGGGCAGGGGGGGGCCACGTTCTTC.